This is a list of T cell receptor beta chains from one sample in a study of blood T cell repertoires in COVID-19. This table comes from immunoSEQ multiplex PCR, and its TCRdb copy is limited to in-frame clones, with some not included. There are around 300,000 clones in the sample; 80% to 90% occur only once, and about 5% lies in the top ten. Sequencing was carried out using PBMCs or T cells enriched from blood (not recorded which). These receptors came from a man aged 25 to 40 who had recovered from COVID-19. Each CDR3 is given with its conserved first and last residue. The D gene is left open where the match is weak. For some rows the clone size is stated as once, few or many, or as a class when expanded; others skip it.

clone_size: -
d_call: -
j_call: TRBJ2-1
v_call: TRBV5-4
cdr3_nt: TGTGCCAGCAGCTTAGAAGCGGGCTCCTACAATGAGCAGTTCTTC
cdr3_aa: CASSLEAGSYNEQFF

clone_size: once
d_call: TRBD2
j_call: TRBJ2-2
v_call: TRBV5-1
cdr3_nt: TGCGCCAGCAGCCAAGAGGGCGGACTAGCGGGACTGAACACCGGGGAGCTGTTTTTT
cdr3_aa: CASSQEGGLAGLNTGELFF

clone_size: -
d_call: TRBD1
j_call: TRBJ1-2
v_call: TRBV10-1
cdr3_nt: TGCGCCAGCAGTGGACAGGGTAGGGTAGGTGAGGGCTACACCTTC
cdr3_aa: CASSGQGRVGEGYTF

clone_size: -
d_call: -
j_call: TRBJ1-1
v_call: TRBV15
cdr3_nt: TGTGCCACCAGCAGAGGACAGAACACTGAAGCTTTCTTT
cdr3_aa: CATSRGQNTEAFF

clone_size: once
d_call: -
j_call: TRBJ1-4
v_call: TRBV5-4
cdr3_nt: TGTGCCAGCAGCTTGTCAGGGTTAGCTAATGAAAAACTGTTTTTT
cdr3_aa: CASSLSGLANEKLFF

clone_size: -
d_call: TRBD1
j_call: TRBJ2-5
v_call: TRBV5-4
cdr3_nt: TGTGCCAGCAGCCAGGGGGTTCAAGAGACCCAGTACTTC
cdr3_aa: CASSQGVQETQYF

clone_size: -
d_call: TRBD2
j_call: TRBJ2-2
v_call: TRBV5-4
cdr3_nt: TGTGCCAGCAGCTTAGCGGGGGGTATTACCGGGGAGCTGTTTTTT
cdr3_aa: CASSLAGGITGELFF

clone_size: -
d_call: TRBD2
j_call: TRBJ2-3
v_call: TRBV5-1
cdr3_nt: TGCGCCAAGTCTAGCGGGGGGGCCCTAGATACGCAGTATTTT
cdr3_aa: CAKSSGGALDTQYF

clone_size: -
d_call: -
j_call: TRBJ1-2
v_call: TRBV11-2
cdr3_nt: TGTGCCAGCAGCTTAGGGGCAGCACTCTATGGCTACACCTTC
cdr3_aa: CASSLGAALYGYTF

clone_size: few
d_call: -
j_call: TRBJ2-1
v_call: TRBV29-1
cdr3_nt: TGCAGCGTCGAGGGCAGGGCCGGAGGGAATGAGCAGTTCTTC
cdr3_aa: CSVEGRAGGNEQFF

clone_size: -
d_call: TRBD1
j_call: TRBJ1-1
v_call: TRBV2
cdr3_nt: TGTGCCAGCAGGTTGACAGGGGAGATGCGTGAAGCTTTCTTT
cdr3_aa: CASRLTGEMREAFF

clone_size: -
d_call: TRBD2
j_call: TRBJ2-1
v_call: TRBV19
cdr3_nt: TGTGCCAGTAGTGAGGCGGGGGGCCGGAATGAGCAGTTCTTC
cdr3_aa: CASSEAGGRNEQFF

clone_size: -
d_call: TRBD1
j_call: TRBJ2-7
v_call: TRBV29-1
cdr3_nt: TGCAGCGTTGAGACAGGGAGCTCCTACGAGCAGTACTTC
cdr3_aa: CSVETGSSYEQYF

clone_size: once
d_call: TRBD2
j_call: TRBJ2-1
v_call: TRBV29-1
cdr3_nt: TGCAGCGTTGGTAGCGGGGGATACAATGAGCAGTTCTTC
cdr3_aa: CSVGSGGYNEQFF

clone_size: -
d_call: -
j_call: TRBJ1-2
v_call: TRBV5-4
cdr3_nt: TGTGCCAGCAGCCTGGGCGGGTACTATGGCTACACCTTC
cdr3_aa: CASSLGGYYGYTF

clone_size: -
d_call: -
j_call: TRBJ2-7
v_call: TRBV29-1
cdr3_nt: TGCAGCGTTGATGGGGGGGCGGCCGAGCAGTACTTC
cdr3_aa: CSVDGGAAEQYF

clone_size: -
d_call: TRBD2
j_call: TRBJ2-3
v_call: TRBV9
cdr3_nt: TGTGCCAGCAGCGAGCGGGGATGGGGCACAGATACGCAGTATTTT
cdr3_aa: CASSERGWGTDTQYF

clone_size: -
d_call: TRBD2
j_call: TRBJ2-7
v_call: TRBV3-1/TRBV3-2
cdr3_nt: TGTGCCAGCAGCCCCTTAGCGGGGGGATACTACGAGCAGTACTTC
cdr3_aa: CASSPLAGGYYEQYF

clone_size: once
d_call: TRBD1
j_call: TRBJ1-6
v_call: TRBV30
cdr3_nt: TGTGCCTGGAGGGGACAGACCAATTCACCCCTCCACTTT
cdr3_aa: CAWRGQTNSPLHF

clone_size: -
d_call: TRBD2
j_call: TRBJ2-5
v_call: TRBV28
cdr3_nt: TGTGCCAGCAGCTCATTTGCGGGGGGCCAAGAGACCCAGTACTTC
cdr3_aa: CASSSFAGGQETQYF

clone_size: few
d_call: TRBD2
j_call: TRBJ2-1
v_call: TRBV11-3
cdr3_nt: TGTGCCAGCAGCTTGGGGCCTAGCGGACTAAATGAGCAGTTCTTC
cdr3_aa: CASSLGPSGLNEQFF

clone_size: -
d_call: TRBD1
j_call: TRBJ2-7
v_call: TRBV23-1
cdr3_nt: TGCGCCAGCAGTCACCCGGGACAGTACGAGCAGTACTTC
cdr3_aa: CASSHPGQYEQYF

clone_size: few
d_call: TRBD1
j_call: TRBJ1-1
v_call: TRBV5-6
cdr3_nt: TGTGCCAGCACCGGAGACAGGGGCCGAAACACTGAAGCTTTCTTT
cdr3_aa: CASTGDRGRNTEAFF

clone_size: few
d_call: TRBD1
j_call: TRBJ1-2
v_call: TRBV7-9
cdr3_nt: TGTGCCAGCAGCTTAGATTCGAGGGGGCCCGGCTACACCTTC
cdr3_aa: CASSLDSRGPGYTF

clone_size: -
d_call: TRBD1
j_call: TRBJ1-1
v_call: TRBV7-3
cdr3_nt: TGTGCCAGCAGCCAATATCACAGGGGGGGAACTGAAGCTTTCTTT
cdr3_aa: CASSQYHRGGTEAFF

clone_size: -
d_call: -
j_call: TRBJ2-7
v_call: TRBV19
cdr3_nt: TGTGCCAGCGCTAGAGGTCTCTCCTACGAGCAGTACTTC
cdr3_aa: CASARGLSYEQYF

clone_size: -
d_call: TRBD1
j_call: TRBJ1-4
v_call: TRBV6-5
cdr3_nt: TGTGCCAGCAGTCGAGCCGGGACAGGGTATGAAAAACTGTTTTTT
cdr3_aa: CASSRAGTGYEKLFF

clone_size: -
d_call: TRBD2
j_call: TRBJ2-1
v_call: TRBV7-3
cdr3_nt: TGTGCCAGCAGCCTCATAGCGGGGGGTTCCTACAATGAGCAGTTCTTC
cdr3_aa: CASSLIAGGSYNEQFF

clone_size: -
d_call: -
j_call: TRBJ1-5
v_call: TRBV10-3
cdr3_nt: TGTGCCATCAGTGAGGAGGGCAGCAATCAGCCCCAGCATTTT
cdr3_aa: CAISEEGSNQPQHF

clone_size: -
d_call: TRBD2
j_call: TRBJ2-1
v_call: TRBV4-2
cdr3_nt: TGTGCCAGCAGCCAAACTATCTCGGGACTAGCGGGGGCCATCTACAATGAGCAGTTCTTC
cdr3_aa: CASSQTISGLAGAIYNEQFF

clone_size: -
d_call: TRBD2
j_call: TRBJ2-1
v_call: TRBV18
cdr3_nt: TGTGCCAGCTCACCATTAGCGGGGGGGCTCAATGAGCAGTTCTTC
cdr3_aa: CASSPLAGGLNEQFF

clone_size: -
d_call: -
j_call: TRBJ1-6
v_call: TRBV3-1/TRBV3-2
cdr3_nt: TGTGCCAGCAGCCCTAATTCGTTGGTTTCACCCCTCCACTTT
cdr3_aa: CASSPNSLVSPLHF

clone_size: -
d_call: -
j_call: TRBJ1-1
v_call: TRBV9
cdr3_nt: TGTGCCAGCAGCGTAGACGTACAGGATACAGAAGCTTTCTTT
cdr3_aa: CASSVDVQDTEAFF

clone_size: -
d_call: -
j_call: TRBJ1-1
v_call: TRBV19
cdr3_nt: TGTGCCAGTAGTGCAGGGAGGGGAGTGACTGAAGCTTTCTTT
cdr3_aa: CASSAGRGVTEAFF

clone_size: many
d_call: TRBD1
j_call: TRBJ2-7
v_call: TRBV7-2
cdr3_nt: TGTGCCAGCAGCCAGGACAGGGTCACGACCTACGAGCAGTACTTC
cdr3_aa: CASSQDRVTTYEQYF

clone_size: -
d_call: -
j_call: TRBJ2-1
v_call: TRBV11-2
cdr3_nt: TGTGCCAGCAGCTTAGCTAGTCCTAACAATGAGCAGTTCTTC
cdr3_aa: CASSLASPNNEQFF

clone_size: -
d_call: -
j_call: TRBJ2-3
v_call: TRBV9
cdr3_nt: TGTGCCAGCAGTAAAGATAGGGGAGATACGCAGTATTTT
cdr3_aa: CASSKDRGDTQYF

clone_size: -
d_call: -
j_call: TRBJ1-1
v_call: TRBV9
cdr3_nt: TGTGCCAGCAGCGCGACGCCCAGGTTCTGGAACACTGAAGCTTTCTTT
cdr3_aa: CASSATPRFWNTEAFF

clone_size: once
d_call: -
j_call: TRBJ1-2
v_call: TRBV11-1
cdr3_nt: TGTGCCAGCAGCTCAGGGATAGCATATGGCTACACCTTC
cdr3_aa: CASSSGIAYGYTF

clone_size: -
d_call: TRBD1
j_call: TRBJ2-7
v_call: TRBV27
cdr3_nt: TGTGCCAGCAGTTTGCATACAGGGGTCGGAGAGCAGTACTTC
cdr3_aa: CASSLHTGVGEQYF

clone_size: -
d_call: TRBD2
j_call: TRBJ2-7
v_call: TRBV4-1
cdr3_nt: TGCGCCAGCAGCCAAGAGCCTAGCGGGGGAAACGAGCAGTACTTC
cdr3_aa: CASSQEPSGGNEQYF

clone_size: -
d_call: TRBD1
j_call: TRBJ2-7
v_call: TRBV11-1
cdr3_nt: TGTGCCAGCAGCACGAGGACAGGGTTTCATGAGCAGTACTTC
cdr3_aa: CASSTRTGFHEQYF

clone_size: -
d_call: -
j_call: TRBJ1-2
v_call: TRBV9
cdr3_nt: TGTGCCAGCAGCGTATCCCCGGGAGGGAACTATGGCTACACCTTC
cdr3_aa: CASSVSPGGNYGYTF

clone_size: -
d_call: TRBD1
j_call: TRBJ2-7
v_call: TRBV29-1
cdr3_nt: TGCAGCGTAGTTAATCGGGACAGAGTCCACGAGCAGTACTTC
cdr3_aa: CSVVNRDRVHEQYF

clone_size: -
d_call: TRBD2
j_call: TRBJ2-1
v_call: TRBV3-1/TRBV3-2
cdr3_nt: TGTGCCAGCAGCCGAGGGACTAGCGCCTACAATGAGCAGTTCTTC
cdr3_aa: CASSRGTSAYNEQFF

clone_size: -
d_call: -
j_call: TRBJ1-2
v_call: TRBV28
cdr3_nt: TGTGCCAGCAGTTTTCGGGGGGCGCTGAGCTATGGCTACACCTTC
cdr3_aa: CASSFRGALSYGYTF

clone_size: -
d_call: TRBD2
j_call: TRBJ2-5
v_call: TRBV3-1/TRBV3-2
cdr3_nt: TGTGCCAGCAGCCAATTTATGACTAGCGGACAAGAGACCCAGTACTTC
cdr3_aa: CASSQFMTSGQETQYF